Included here is one TCR beta chain sequence, with context. The sample belongs to a study of blood T cell repertoires in COVID-19. Study-wide context: There were acute and convalescent COVID-19 samples, and they came from the United States, Italy and Spain.

Some clones are missing from TCRdb's copy, which holds only in-frame ones; the method was immunoSEQ multiplex PCR. Among tens of thousands of clones listed, 80% to 90% were seen once. The TCR was taken from a human donor in a cohort sampled during active COVID-19. The sequenced sample was peripheral blood.

Written as DNA, the CDR3 is TGTGCCAGCAGAGACCCTCTAGCGGGGGCGACAGATACGCAGTATTTT. Its translation is CASRDPLAGATDTQYF. J is TRBJ2-3 and V is TRBV2, with 10 bases matching TRBD2. There are 16 residues in the CDR3. Germline V gene sequence: CDR1 SNHLY, CDR2 FYNNEI. With 6 bases clipped from V and 3 bases from J, the junction kept 9 bases outside the gene matches.